This T cell receptor (beta chain) was sequenced during a study of T cell changes during pregnancy in multiple sclerosis. Clones were read by immunoSEQ multiplex PCR, and TCRdb kept only the in-frame ones, dropping some. The profile shows about 59,000 clones, roughly 88% of them singletons. There are 17 residues in the CDR3. Germline assignment: CDR1 SGHDN and CDR2 FVKESK. Trimming shortened V by 1 base and J by 1 base, and 13 bases separated the two germline ends. Sequenced here: peripheral blood, sampled in the third trimester of pregnancy. The receptor was derived from a female donor in good health, enrolled as a control in a pregnancy study. The chain uses TRBV14 and TRBJ2-2; D not certain. The CDR3 nucleotides read TGTGCCAGCAGCCAAGTCCGAGATCAGCGGAACACCGGGGAGCTGTTTTTT. Its translation is CASSQVRDQRNTGELFF. Together with reference TRBV14 and TRBJ2-2, the CDR3 gives the full variable domain: EAGVTQFPSHSVIEKGQTVTLRCDPISGHDNLYWYRRVMGKEIKFLLHFVKESKQDESGMPNNRFLAERTGGTYSTLKVQPAELEDSGVYFCASSQVRDQRNTGELFFGEGSRLTVL.